The present TCR beta chain was sequenced within a study of breast tumors, draining lymph nodes, adjacent tissues. The study, taken as a whole, reports: Tumors had less TCR diversity than lymph nodes, more than nontumor tissue. Tumor and nontumor repertoires were significantly more similar in luminal-like than in basal-like breast cancer. That most tumor T cells come from lymph nodes remained unproven. The data were judged consistent with most tumor T cells coming from lymph node and expanding in tumor.

This clonotype was detected ten times or more. The antigen is unknown. The lymph nodes were axillary draining lymph nodes from breast cancer patients. TCRdb re-called the multiplex PCR reads with MiXCR, one entry per CDR3 protein. The sample includes approximately 300,000 distinct CDR3 sequences, around 30% of them seen just once. The CDR3 length is 13 residues. The V gene's germline CDR1 is LNHDA and CDR2 SQIVND (reference sequence). V gave up 9 bases and J gave up 14 bases; unmatched junction bases: 9. This receptor was taken from a female donor with breast cancer. Some clones in this sample may be carry-over from other donors' samples. The sample consisted of axillary lymph node tissue. This chain connects TRBV19 to TRBJ2-1, with 14 bases aligning to TRBD2. CDR3 region: CASGTSGGVREFF. In DNA form, the CDR3 reads TGTGCCAGCGGGACTAGCGGGGGTGTACGGGAGTTCTTC.